The rows below give T cell receptor beta chains drawn from one sample of a study of identical twins. TCRdb reanalysed the 5' RACE reads using MiXCR and keeps one entry per CDR3 protein. The data show about 240,000 distinct CDR3 sequences, about 11% seen once. The sequencing input was memory T cells sorted from blood. The receptor source for this set is a man in his forties or fifties in good health. Both conserved end residues are part of each CDR3. The D gene is left open where the match is weak. Clone size is stated in some rows and not others, as once, few, many or a class when expanded.

d_call: -; j_call: TRBJ1-1; v_call: TRBV3-1; clone_size: -; cdr3_aa: CASSQATTRNTEAFF; cdr3_nt: TGTGCCAGCAGCCAAGCAACCACAAGGAACACTGAAGCTTTCTTT
d_call: TRBD2; j_call: TRBJ2-1; v_call: TRBV20-1; clone_size: many; cdr3_aa: CSAINLAGNEQFF; cdr3_nt: TGCAGTGCTATAAACCTAGCGGGCAATGAGCAGTTCTTC
d_call: -; j_call: TRBJ1-2; v_call: TRBV30; clone_size: -; cdr3_aa: CAWSAWRGGYGYTF; cdr3_nt: TGTGCCTGGAGTGCATGGAGGGGAGGCTATGGCTACACCTTC
d_call: -; j_call: TRBJ2-2; v_call: TRBV4-3; clone_size: few; cdr3_aa: CASSAQLRWGPSVGTLDTGELFF; cdr3_nt: TGCGCCAGCAGCGCACAGCTTAGGTGGGGTCCCTCAGTCGGCACACTAGACACCGGGGAGCTGTTTTTT
d_call: -; j_call: TRBJ1-2; v_call: TRBV20-1; clone_size: many; cdr3_aa: CSGPWSNTRTDNYGYTF; cdr3_nt: TGCAGTGGCCCCTGGTCCAACACACGAACCGATAACTATGGCTACACCTTC
d_call: -; j_call: TRBJ1-1; v_call: TRBV7-2; clone_size: few; cdr3_aa: CASSPAGRQSEAFF; cdr3_nt: TGTGCCAGCAGCCCGGCCGGCAGGCAATCTGAAGCTTTCTTT
d_call: -; j_call: TRBJ2-7; v_call: TRBV30; clone_size: -; cdr3_aa: CAWSTGVPSYEQYF; cdr3_nt: TGTGCCTGGAGTACAGGAGTCCCTTCTTACGAGCAGTACTTC
d_call: -; j_call: TRBJ1-4; v_call: TRBV27; clone_size: many; cdr3_aa: CASSVVTNEKLFF; cdr3_nt: TGTGCCAGCTCGGTTGTAACTAATGAAAAACTGTTTTTT
d_call: -; j_call: TRBJ1-1; v_call: TRBV2; clone_size: few; cdr3_aa: CASSEAGLIMNTEAFF; cdr3_nt: TGTGCCAGCAGTGAAGCCGGGCTGATCATGAACACTGAAGCTTTCTTT
d_call: -; j_call: TRBJ1-6; v_call: TRBV4-1; clone_size: -; cdr3_aa: CASSQDQTSSYNSPLHF; cdr3_nt: TGCGCCAGCAGCCAAGATCAGACCAGCTCCTATAATTCACCCCTCCACTTT
d_call: -; j_call: TRBJ1-3; v_call: TRBV7-8; clone_size: -; cdr3_aa: CASSTVSRSGNTIYF; cdr3_nt: TGTGCCAGCAGCACCGTAAGCCGCTCTGGAAACACCATATATTTT
d_call: -; j_call: TRBJ2-1; v_call: TRBV29-1; clone_size: few; cdr3_aa: CSVARQKSSYNEQFF; cdr3_nt: TGCAGCGTTGCAAGACAGAAAAGCTCCTACAATGAGCAGTTCTTC
d_call: -; j_call: TRBJ1-6; v_call: TRBV11-2; clone_size: many; cdr3_aa: CASSLGQGPNSPLHF; cdr3_nt: TGTGCCAGCAGCTTAGGGCAGGGACCTAATTCACCCCTCCACTTT
d_call: -; j_call: TRBJ2-1; v_call: TRBV25-1; clone_size: -; cdr3_aa: CASSEFGTSNKQFF; cdr3_nt: TGTGCCAGCAGTGAATTCGGAACATCCAATAAGCAGTTCTTC
d_call: TRBD2; j_call: TRBJ2-7; v_call: TRBV5-1; clone_size: few; cdr3_aa: CASSRLASGSRGEQYF; cdr3_nt: TGCGCCAGCAGCCGCCTGGCTAGCGGGAGTCGCGGCGAGCAGTACTTC
d_call: -; j_call: TRBJ1-1; v_call: TRBV6-2/TRBV6-3; clone_size: many; cdr3_aa: CASSYSAGMNTEAFF; cdr3_nt: TGTGCCAGCAGTTACTCTGCAGGCATGAACACTGAAGCTTTCTTT
d_call: TRBD1; j_call: TRBJ2-5; v_call: TRBV15; clone_size: few; cdr3_aa: CATSSQDRVQETQYF; cdr3_nt: TGTGCCACCAGCAGCCAGGACAGGGTCCAAGAGACCCAGTACTTC
d_call: -; j_call: TRBJ2-3; v_call: TRBV19; clone_size: few; cdr3_aa: CASSIRGTSTDTQYF; cdr3_nt: TGTGCCAGTAGTATCCGGGGGACTAGCACAGATACGCAGTATTTT
d_call: -; j_call: TRBJ2-6; v_call: TRBV6-2/TRBV6-3; clone_size: many; cdr3_aa: CASSTPKVDQSGANVLTF; cdr3_nt: TGTGCCAGCAGTACCCCTAAGGTGGACCAATCTGGGGCCAACGTCCTGACTTTC
d_call: TRBD1; j_call: TRBJ2-7; v_call: TRBV20-1; clone_size: many; cdr3_aa: CSGEDRAYYEQYF; cdr3_nt: TGCAGTGGAGAGGACAGGGCCTACTACGAGCAGTACTTC
d_call: -; j_call: TRBJ1-2; v_call: TRBV5-1; clone_size: many; cdr3_aa: CASRLEGTQYTF; cdr3_nt: TGCGCCAGCAGGTTGGAAGGGACCCAGTACACCTTC
d_call: TRBD2; j_call: TRBJ2-5; v_call: TRBV28; clone_size: many; cdr3_aa: CASSLGGGTSFRETQYF; cdr3_nt: TGTGCCAGCAGCCTAGGAGGCGGGACTAGCTTCCGAGAGACCCAGTACTTC
d_call: -; j_call: TRBJ2-1; v_call: TRBV2; clone_size: -; cdr3_aa: CASSEPGEQFF; cdr3_nt: TGTGCCAGCAGTGAGCCTGGGGAGCAGTTCTTC
d_call: -; j_call: TRBJ1-5; v_call: TRBV6-2/TRBV6-3; clone_size: many; cdr3_aa: CASRRTQLQPQHF; cdr3_nt: TGTGCCAGCAGACGAACACAGCTTCAGCCCCAGCATTTT
d_call: -; j_call: TRBJ1-3; v_call: TRBV12-3/TRBV12-4; clone_size: few; cdr3_aa: CASRDSFSGNTIYF; cdr3_nt: TGTGCCAGCAGAGACAGTTTCTCTGGAAACACCATATATTTT
d_call: -; j_call: TRBJ1-2; v_call: TRBV12-3/TRBV12-4; clone_size: few; cdr3_aa: CASSSLINRDHGYTF; cdr3_nt: TGTGCCAGTAGTTCCCTCATAAACAGGGATCATGGCTACACCTTC
d_call: TRBD1; j_call: TRBJ2-7; v_call: TRBV6-1; clone_size: many; cdr3_aa: CASRRQGADEQYF; cdr3_nt: TGTGCCAGCAGACGACAGGGGGCAGACGAGCAGTACTTC
d_call: -; j_call: TRBJ2-5; v_call: TRBV18; clone_size: many; cdr3_aa: CASSQPGRDTQETQYF; cdr3_nt: TGTGCCAGCTCACAGCCTGGGCGGGACACCCAAGAGACCCAGTACTTC
d_call: TRBD2; j_call: TRBJ2-1; v_call: TRBV5-1; clone_size: many; cdr3_aa: CASSPRLAGQGNEQFF; cdr3_nt: TGCGCCAGCAGCCCCCGACTAGCGGGGCAGGGCAATGAGCAGTTCTTC
d_call: -; j_call: TRBJ1-1; v_call: TRBV10-2; clone_size: many; cdr3_aa: CASSDDLSNTEAFF; cdr3_nt: TGCGCCAGCAGTGATGACCTTTCGAACACTGAAGCTTTCTTT
d_call: TRBD2; j_call: TRBJ2-3; v_call: TRBV5-1; clone_size: many; cdr3_aa: CASSWGTSGIDTQYF; cdr3_nt: TGCGCCAGCAGCTGGGGGACTAGCGGGATAGATACGCAGTATTTT
d_call: -; j_call: TRBJ2-3; v_call: TRBV2; clone_size: many; cdr3_aa: CASEGWSSTDTQYF; cdr3_nt: TGTGCCAGCGAGGGGTGGAGTAGCACAGATACGCAGTATTTT
d_call: -; j_call: TRBJ1-5; v_call: TRBV6-1; clone_size: -; cdr3_aa: CASSDIAVGNQPQHF; cdr3_nt: TGTGCCAGCAGTGATATAGCGGTTGGCAATCAGCCCCAGCATTTT
d_call: -; j_call: TRBJ1-2; v_call: TRBV6-1; clone_size: many; cdr3_aa: CASRPQGPYGYTF; cdr3_nt: TGTGCCAGCAGGCCTCAGGGGCCCTATGGCTACACCTTC
d_call: TRBD2; j_call: TRBJ2-7; v_call: TRBV12-3/TRBV12-4; clone_size: -; cdr3_aa: CASKPSSGSVYEQYF; cdr3_nt: TGTGCCAGCAAGCCCTCTAGCGGGAGTGTCTACGAGCAGTACTTC
d_call: -; j_call: TRBJ1-5; v_call: TRBV19; clone_size: -; cdr3_aa: CASSMKAGYNQPQHF; cdr3_nt: TGTGCCAGTAGTATGAAGGCAGGCTACAATCAGCCCCAGCATTTT
d_call: -; j_call: TRBJ2-5; v_call: TRBV6-1; clone_size: few; cdr3_aa: CASRPGGLETQYF; cdr3_nt: TGTGCCAGCAGACCAGGGGGGCTGGAGACCCAGTACTTC
d_call: -; j_call: TRBJ2-1; v_call: TRBV12-3/TRBV12-4; clone_size: many; cdr3_aa: CASSRGSF; cdr3_nt: TGTGCCAGCAGCCGGGGATCCTTC
d_call: -; j_call: TRBJ2-3; v_call: TRBV7-2; clone_size: many; cdr3_aa: CASSFRSHTDTQYF; cdr3_nt: TGTGCCAGCAGCTTCCGGTCTCACACAGATACGCAGTATTTT